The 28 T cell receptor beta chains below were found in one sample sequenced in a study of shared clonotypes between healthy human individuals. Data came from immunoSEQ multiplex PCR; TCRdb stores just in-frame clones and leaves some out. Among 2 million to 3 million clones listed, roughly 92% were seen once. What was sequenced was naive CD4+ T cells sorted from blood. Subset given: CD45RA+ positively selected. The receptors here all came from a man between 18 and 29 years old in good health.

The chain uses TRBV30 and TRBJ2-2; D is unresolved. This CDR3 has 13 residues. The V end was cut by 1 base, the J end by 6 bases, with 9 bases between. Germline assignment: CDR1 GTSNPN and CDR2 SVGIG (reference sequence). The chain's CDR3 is CAWSGGGSGELFF. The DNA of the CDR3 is TGTGCCTGGAGTGGTGGTGGTTCCGGGGAGCTGTTTTTT.

The CDR3 region is CACGPVAKNIQYF. The DNA for the CDR3 is TGTGCCTGCGGCCCAGTAGCCAAAAACATTCAGTACTTC. The chain uses TRBV30 and TRBJ2-4; D call uncertain. In germline, CDR1 is GTSNPN, CDR2 SVGIG (reference sequence). V was pared by 6 bases and J by 0 bases, with 9 bases between. The CDR3 loop spans 13 amino acids.

The CDR3 is CASSQAPGQGREKLFF. CDR3 coding DNA: TGTGCCAGCAGCCAAGCCCCGGGACAGGGAAGAGAAAAACTGTTTTTT. This chain links TRBV4-2 with TRBJ1-4; 9 nucleotides line up with TRBD1. Germline values: CDR1 LGHNA, CDR2 YNFKEQ. CDR3 size: 16 residues. Losses at the gene ends were 1 base for V and 8 bases for J; bases not matched to a gene: 8.

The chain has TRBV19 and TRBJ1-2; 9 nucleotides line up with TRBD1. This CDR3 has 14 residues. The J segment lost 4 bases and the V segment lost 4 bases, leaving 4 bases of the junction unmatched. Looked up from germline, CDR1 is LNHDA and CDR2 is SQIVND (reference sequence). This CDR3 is CASSRPGQGYGYTF. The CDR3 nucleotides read TGTGCCAGTAGTAGACCGGGACAGGGCTATGGCTACACCTTC.

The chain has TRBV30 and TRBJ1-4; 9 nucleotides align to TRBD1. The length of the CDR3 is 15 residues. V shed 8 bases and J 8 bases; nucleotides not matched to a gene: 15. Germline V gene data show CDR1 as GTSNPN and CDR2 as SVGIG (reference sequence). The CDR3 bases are TGTGCCGGGCAGACGGGTGGGACAGGGAAGGAAAAACTGTTTTTT. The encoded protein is CAGQTGGTGKEKLFF. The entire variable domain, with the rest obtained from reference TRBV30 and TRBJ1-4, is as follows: SQTIHQWPATLVQPVGSPLSLECTVEGTSNPNLYWYRQAAGRGLQLLFYSVGIGQISSEVPQNLSASRPQDRQFILSSKKLLLSDSGFYLCAGQTGGTGKEKLFFGSGTQLSVL.

CDR3 sequence reads: CSAEPDTQYF. The CDR3, as DNA: TGCAGTGCCGAGCCAGATACGCAGTATTTT. V is TRBV20-1 and J is TRBJ2-3; D not certain. Germline V gene sequence: CDR1 DFQATT, CDR2 SNEGSKA (reference sequence). The CDR3 runs 10 residues. The V and J ends lost 6 bases and 4 bases respectively, with 5 bases between them.

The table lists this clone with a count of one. The CDR3 DNA reads as TGCGCCAGCAGCGCCCGGGACAGGGACTCCTACGAGCAGTACTTC. It encodes CASSARDRDSYEQYF. The rearrangement joins TRBV5-1 to TRBJ2-7, with 9 bases lining up with TRBD1. The CDR3 has 15 residues. The germline V gene encodes CDR1 SGHRS and CDR2 YFSETQ. J lost 0 bases, V lost 4 bases, and 5 bases had no gene match.

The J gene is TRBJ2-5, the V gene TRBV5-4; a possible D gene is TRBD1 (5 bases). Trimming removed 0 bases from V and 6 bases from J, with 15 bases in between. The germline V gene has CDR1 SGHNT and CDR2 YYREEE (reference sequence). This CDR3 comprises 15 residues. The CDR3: CASSLEGTGLKTQYF. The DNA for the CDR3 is TGTGCCAGCAGCTTGGAGGGAACAGGTCTGAAGACCCAGTACTTC. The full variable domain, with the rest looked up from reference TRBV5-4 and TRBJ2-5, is ETGVTQSPTHLIKTRGQQVTLRCSSQSGHNTVSWYQQALGQGPQFIFQYYREEENGRGNFPPRFSGLQFPNYSSELNVNALELDDSALYLCASSLEGTGLKTQYFGPGTRLLVL.

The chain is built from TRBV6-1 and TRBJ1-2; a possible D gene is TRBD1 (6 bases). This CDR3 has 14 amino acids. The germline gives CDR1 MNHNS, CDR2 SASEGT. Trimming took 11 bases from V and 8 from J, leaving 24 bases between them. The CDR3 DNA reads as TGTGCCGGAGGGGGTTTCACGCCGGGGTCCGGCTACACCTTC. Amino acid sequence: CAGGGFTPGSGYTF.

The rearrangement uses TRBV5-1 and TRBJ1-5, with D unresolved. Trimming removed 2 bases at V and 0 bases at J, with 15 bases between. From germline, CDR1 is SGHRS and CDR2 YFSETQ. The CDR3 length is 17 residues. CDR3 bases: TGCGCCAGCAGCTTTGTCCCCGACAATTTTAGCAATCAGCCCCAGCATTTT. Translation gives CASSFVPDNFSNQPQHF.

CDR3 loop: CASSFLRTGLINEQFF. CDR3 nucleotide sequence: TGTGCCAGCAGCTTTCTTCGGACAGGGTTAATCAATGAGCAGTTCTTC. The V gene is TRBV7-8, the J gene TRBJ2-1; 8 bases agree with TRBD1. This CDR3 comprises 16 residues. After removal of 3 bases from V and 6 bases from J, the junction contained 10 bases not matched to a gene. CDR1 is SGHVS and CDR2 is FQNEAQ in the germline V gene.

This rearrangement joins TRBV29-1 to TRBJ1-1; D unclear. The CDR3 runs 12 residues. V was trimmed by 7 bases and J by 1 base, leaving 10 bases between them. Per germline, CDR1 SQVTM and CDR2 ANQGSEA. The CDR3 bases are TGCAGCGGTAGTGGACCGAACACTGAAGCTTTCTTT. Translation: CSGSGPNTEAFF. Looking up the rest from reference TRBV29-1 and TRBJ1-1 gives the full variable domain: SAVISQKPSRDICQRGTSLTIQCQVDSQVTMMFWYRQQPGQSLTLIATANQGSEATYESGFVIDKFPISRPNLTFSTLTVSNMSPEDSSIYLCSGSGPNTEAFFGQGTRLTVV.

CDR3 sequence reads: CASSRTGGGRETQYF. DNA of the CDR3: TGTGCCAGTAGTAGGACAGGGGGCGGGAGAGAGACCCAGTACTTC. The gene calls are TRBV19 and TRBJ2-5, with 11 positions matching TRBD1. Per germline, CDR1 LNHDA and CDR2 SQIVND (reference sequence). This CDR3 comprises 15 residues. V lost 4 bases, J lost 4 bases, and 5 bases stayed unmatched.

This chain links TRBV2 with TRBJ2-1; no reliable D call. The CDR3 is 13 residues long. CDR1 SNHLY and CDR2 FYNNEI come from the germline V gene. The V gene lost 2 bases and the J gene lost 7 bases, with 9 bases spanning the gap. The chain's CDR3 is CASSEPSKNEQFF. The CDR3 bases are TGTGCCAGCAGTGAACCTAGTAAGAATGAGCAGTTCTTC.

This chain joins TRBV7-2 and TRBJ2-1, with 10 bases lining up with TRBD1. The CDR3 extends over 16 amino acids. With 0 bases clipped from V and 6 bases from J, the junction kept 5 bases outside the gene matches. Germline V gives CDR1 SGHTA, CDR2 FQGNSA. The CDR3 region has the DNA TGTGCCAGCAGCTTAGCTGGGACAGGGGTCGTCAATGAGCAGTTCTTC. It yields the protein CASSLAGTGVVNEQFF. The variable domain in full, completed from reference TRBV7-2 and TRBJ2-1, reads GAGVSQSPSNKVTEKGKDVELRCDPISGHTALYWYRQSLGQGLEFLIYFQGNSAPDKSGLPSDRFSAERTGGSVSTLTIQRTQQEDSAVYLCASSLAGTGVVNEQFFGPGTRLTVL.

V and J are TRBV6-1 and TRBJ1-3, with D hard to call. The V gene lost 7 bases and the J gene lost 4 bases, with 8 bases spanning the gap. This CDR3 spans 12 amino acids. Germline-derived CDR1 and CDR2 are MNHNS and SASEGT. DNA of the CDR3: TGTGCCAGCAAAAAGAAGGGAAACACCATATATTTT. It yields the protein CASKKKGNTIYF.

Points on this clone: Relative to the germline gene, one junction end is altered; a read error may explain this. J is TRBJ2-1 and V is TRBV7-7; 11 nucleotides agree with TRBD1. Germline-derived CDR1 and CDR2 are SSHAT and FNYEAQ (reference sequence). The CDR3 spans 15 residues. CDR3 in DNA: TGTGCTAGCAGCACCCGGGACAGGGGGACCCACGGGAAGTTCTTC. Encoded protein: CASSTRDRGTHGKFF.

CDR3 protein: CASMAGSSYEQYF. Written as DNA, the CDR3 is TGTGCCAGCATGGCGGGGAGCTCCTACGAGCAGTACTTC. The J gene is TRBJ2-7, the V gene TRBV7-6, with D tentatively TRBD2 (6 bases). Trimming stripped 7 bases from V and 0 bases from J, with 10 bases between. The germline CDR1 and CDR2 sequences are SGHVS and FNYEAQ. The CDR3 length is 13 residues. Variable domain in full (rest from reference TRBV7-6 and TRBJ2-7): GAGVSQSPRYKVTKRGQDVALRCDPISGHVSLYWYRQALGQGPEFLTYFNYEAQQDKSGLPNDRFSAERPEGSISTLTIQRTEQRDSAMYRCASMAGSSYEQYFGPGTRLTVT.

The CDR3 coding sequence is TGTGCCAGCAGCCGTGGGCCGAACACTGAAGCTTTCTTT. It is translated as CASSRGPNTEAFF. The chain has TRBV6-6 and TRBJ1-1; no reliable D call. CDR3 length: 13 residues. V lost 6 bases to trimming and J lost 1 base, with 9 bases between them. CDR1 and CDR2 (germline): MNHNY, SVGAGI (reference sequence).

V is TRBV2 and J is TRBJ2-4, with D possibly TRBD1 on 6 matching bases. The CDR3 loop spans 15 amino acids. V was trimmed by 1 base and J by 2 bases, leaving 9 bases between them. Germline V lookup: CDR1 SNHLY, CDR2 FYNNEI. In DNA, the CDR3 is TGTGCCAGCAGTGAAGACAGGGCGACCAAAAACATTCAGTACTTC. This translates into CASSEDRATKNIQYF. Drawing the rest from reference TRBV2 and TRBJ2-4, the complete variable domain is EPEVTQTPSHQVTQMGQEVILRCVPISNHLYFYWYRQILGQKVEFLVSFYNNEISEKSEIFDDQFSVERPDGSNFTLKIRSTKLEDSAMYFCASSEDRATKNIQYFGAGTRLSVL.

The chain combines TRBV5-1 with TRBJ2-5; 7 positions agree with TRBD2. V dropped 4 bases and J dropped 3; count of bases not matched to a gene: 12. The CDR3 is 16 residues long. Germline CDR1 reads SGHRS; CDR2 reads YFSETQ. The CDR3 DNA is TGCGCCAGCAGCCTAGGACTAGGGTGGGTTGAAGAGACCCAGTACTTC. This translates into CASSLGLGWVEETQYF.

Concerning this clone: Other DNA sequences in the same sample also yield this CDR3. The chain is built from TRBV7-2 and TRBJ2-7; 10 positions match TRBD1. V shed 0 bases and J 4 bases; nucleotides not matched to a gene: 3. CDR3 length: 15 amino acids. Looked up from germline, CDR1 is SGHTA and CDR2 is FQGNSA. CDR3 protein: CASSLAGQGVYEQYF. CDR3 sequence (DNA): TGTGCCAGCAGCTTAGCAGGACAGGGGGTATACGAGCAGTACTTC.

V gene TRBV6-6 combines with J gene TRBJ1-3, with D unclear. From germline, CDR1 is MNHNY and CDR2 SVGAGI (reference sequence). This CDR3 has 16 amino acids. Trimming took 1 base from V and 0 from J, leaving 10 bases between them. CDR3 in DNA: TGTGCCAGCAGTTACTACGACAACAACTCTGGAAACACCATATATTTT. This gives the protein CASSYYDNNSGNTIYF.

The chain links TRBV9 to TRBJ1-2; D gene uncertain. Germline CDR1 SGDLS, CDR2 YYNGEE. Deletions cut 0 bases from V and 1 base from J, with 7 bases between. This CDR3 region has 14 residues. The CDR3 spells CASSVGFSNYGYTF. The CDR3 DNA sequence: TGTGCCAGCAGCGTAGGTTTCAGTAACTATGGCTACACCTTC. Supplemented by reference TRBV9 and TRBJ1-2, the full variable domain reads DSGVTQTPKHLITATGQRVTLRCSPRSGDLSVYWYQQSLDQGLQFLIQYYNGEERAKGNILERFSAQQFPDLHSELNLSSLELGDSALYFCASSVGFSNYGYTFGSGTRLTVV.

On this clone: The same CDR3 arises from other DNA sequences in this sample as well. CDR3 DNA sequence: TGCGCCAGCAGCTTGGCAGGGGCCAAAAACATTCAGTACTTC. The encoded protein is CASSLAGAKNIQYF. The rearrangement joins TRBV5-1 to TRBJ2-4, with D perhaps matching TRBD1 (5 bases). Trimming removed 0 bases at V and 1 base at J, with 5 bases between. Germline V gives CDR1 SGHRS, CDR2 YFSETQ. The length of the CDR3 is 14 residues.

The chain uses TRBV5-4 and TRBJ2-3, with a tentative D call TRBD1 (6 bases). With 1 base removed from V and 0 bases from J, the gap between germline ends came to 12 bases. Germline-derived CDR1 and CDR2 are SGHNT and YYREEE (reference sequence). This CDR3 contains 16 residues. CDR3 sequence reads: CASSLLRGASTDTQYF. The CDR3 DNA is TGTGCCAGCAGCTTGCTCAGGGGTGCTAGCACAGATACGCAGTATTTT.

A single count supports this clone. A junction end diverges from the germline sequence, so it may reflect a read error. The CDR3 reads CASNPLGSLAVF. The CDR3 DNA reads as TGTGCCAGTAACCCCCTAGGATCGCTGGCGGTCTTT. The rearrangement uses TRBV19 and TRBJ1-1; D is unclear. The V gene's germline CDR1 is LNHDA and CDR2 SQIVND (reference sequence). The CDR3 length is 12 residues.

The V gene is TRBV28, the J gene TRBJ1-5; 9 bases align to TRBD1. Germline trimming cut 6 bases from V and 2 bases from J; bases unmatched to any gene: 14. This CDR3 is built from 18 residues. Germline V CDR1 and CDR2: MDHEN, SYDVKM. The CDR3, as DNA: TGTGCCAGCAGGGCCGGGACAGGGCCCAGGTTGGGCAATCAGCCCCAGCATTTT. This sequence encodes CASRAGTGPRLGNQPQHF.